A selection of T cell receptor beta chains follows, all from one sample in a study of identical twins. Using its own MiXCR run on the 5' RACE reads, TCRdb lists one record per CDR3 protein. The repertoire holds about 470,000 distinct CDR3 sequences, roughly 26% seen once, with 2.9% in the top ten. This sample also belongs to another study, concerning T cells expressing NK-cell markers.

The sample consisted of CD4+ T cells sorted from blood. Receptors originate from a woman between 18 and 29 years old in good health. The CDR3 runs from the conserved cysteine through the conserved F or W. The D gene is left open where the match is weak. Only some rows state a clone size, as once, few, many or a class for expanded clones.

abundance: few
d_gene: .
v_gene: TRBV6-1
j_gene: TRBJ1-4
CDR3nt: TGTGCCAGCAGCCAAAACTGGGCGATGAAGGAACTGTTTTTT
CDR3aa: CASSQNWAMKELFF

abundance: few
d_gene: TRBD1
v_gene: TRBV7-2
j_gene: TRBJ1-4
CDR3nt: TGTGCCAGCAGCTTTGGACAGGGAAGAGGTGAAAAACTGTTTTTT
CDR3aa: CASSFGQGRGEKLFF

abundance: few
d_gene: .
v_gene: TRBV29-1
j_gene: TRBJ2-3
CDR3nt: TGCAGCGTTACGGGTCAGGAAAGCACAGATACGCAGTATTTT
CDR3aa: CSVTGQESTDTQYF

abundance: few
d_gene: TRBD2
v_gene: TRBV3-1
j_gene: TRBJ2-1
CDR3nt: TGTGCCAGCAGTCGAGCGGGAGGGCTCTACAATGAGCAGTTCTTC
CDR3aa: CASSRAGGLYNEQFF

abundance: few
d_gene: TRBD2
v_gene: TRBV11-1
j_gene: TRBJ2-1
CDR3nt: TGTGCCAGCAGCGAAACTAGCGGGGGCTCTCTTGAGCAGTTCTTC
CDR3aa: CASSETSGGSLEQFF

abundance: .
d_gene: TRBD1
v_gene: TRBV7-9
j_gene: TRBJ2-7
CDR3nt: TGTGCCAGCAGCTTAGAGACAGGGGCCCACCACGAGCAGTACTTC
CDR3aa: CASSLETGAHHEQYF

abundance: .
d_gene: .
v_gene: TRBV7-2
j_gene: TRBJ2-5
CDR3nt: TGTGCCAGCAGCTTCACGGGGAAAGAGACCCAGTACTTC
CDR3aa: CASSFTGKETQYF

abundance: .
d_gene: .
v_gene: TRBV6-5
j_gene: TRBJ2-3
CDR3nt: TGTGCCAGCAGTTACTCCGGCAGGAGAGGTACGCAGTATTTT
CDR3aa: CASSYSGRRGTQYF

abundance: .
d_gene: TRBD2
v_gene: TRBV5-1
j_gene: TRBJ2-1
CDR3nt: TGCGCCAGCAGCTTGGTGATCACTAGCGGTCCCAATGAGCAGTTCTTC
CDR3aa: CASSLVITSGPNEQFF

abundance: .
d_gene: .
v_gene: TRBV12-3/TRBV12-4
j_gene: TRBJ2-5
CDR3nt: TGTGCCAGCAGTTTACAGGGGATAGAGACCCAGTACTTC
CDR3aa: CASSLQGIETQYF

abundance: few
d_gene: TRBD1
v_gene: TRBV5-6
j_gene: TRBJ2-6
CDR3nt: TGTGCCAGCAGCTGGGGGACAGCTGGGGCCAACGTCCTGACTTTC
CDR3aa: CASSWGTAGANVLTF

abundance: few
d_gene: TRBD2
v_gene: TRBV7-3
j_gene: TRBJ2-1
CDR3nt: TGTGCCAGCAGCTTAGGGAGGGAGAATGAGCAGTTCTTC
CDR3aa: CASSLGRENEQFF

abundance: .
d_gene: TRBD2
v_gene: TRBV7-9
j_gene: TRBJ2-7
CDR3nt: TGTGCCAGCAGCCTGAATATAGCGGGAGGGCGCGGCGAGCAGTACTTC
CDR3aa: CASSLNIAGGRGEQYF

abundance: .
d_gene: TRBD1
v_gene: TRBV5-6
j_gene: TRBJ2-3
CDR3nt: TGTGCCAGCAGCGCCGGGACAGGGGGGCATAGGCAGTATTTT
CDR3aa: CASSAGTGGHRQYF

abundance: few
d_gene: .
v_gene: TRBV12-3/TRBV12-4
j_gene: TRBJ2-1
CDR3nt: TGTGCCAGCAGTTTCCAACTAGTTGGGTCCTACAATGAGCAGTTCTTC
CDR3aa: CASSFQLVGSYNEQFF

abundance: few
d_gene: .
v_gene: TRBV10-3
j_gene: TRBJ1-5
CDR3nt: TGTGCCATCAGTTCGGCCCCGGGGAATCAGCCCCAGCATTTT
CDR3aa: CAISSAPGNQPQHF

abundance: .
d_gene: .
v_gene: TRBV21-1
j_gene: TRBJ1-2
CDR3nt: TGTGCCAGCAGCAAAGCGGCAGGCGACTATGGCTACACCTTC
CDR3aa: CASSKAAGDYGYTF

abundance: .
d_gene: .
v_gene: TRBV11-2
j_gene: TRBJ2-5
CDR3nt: TGTGCCACAGCCCTGGGCCCCAGAGAGACCCAGTACTTC
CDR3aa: CATALGPRETQYF

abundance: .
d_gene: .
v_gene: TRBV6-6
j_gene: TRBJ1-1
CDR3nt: TGTGCCAGCAGCTCTGAGATTGGGGTCGAAGCTTTCTTT
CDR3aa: CASSSEIGVEAFF

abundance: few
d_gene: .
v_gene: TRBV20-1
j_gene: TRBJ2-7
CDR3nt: TGCAGTGCAAGGACCCCCGGCTACGAGCAGTACTTC
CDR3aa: CSARTPGYEQYF

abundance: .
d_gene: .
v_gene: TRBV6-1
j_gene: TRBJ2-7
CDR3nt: TGTGCCAGCAGTCGAAGCGGCCGGTACGAGCAGTACTTC
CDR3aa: CASSRSGRYEQYF

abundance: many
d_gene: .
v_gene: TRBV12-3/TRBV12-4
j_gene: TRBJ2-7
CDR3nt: TGTGCCAGCAGCTTGACAGGATCGATCTACGAGCAGTACTTC
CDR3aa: CASSLTGSIYEQYF

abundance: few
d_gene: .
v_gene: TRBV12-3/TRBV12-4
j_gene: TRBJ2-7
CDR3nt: TGTGCCAGCAGTCTATCCAGGGTCGAGCAGTACTTC
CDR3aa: CASSLSRVEQYF

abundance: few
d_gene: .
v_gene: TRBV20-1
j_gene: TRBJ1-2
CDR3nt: TGCAGTGCTAGTCTGGGGGCGAGCTACACCTTC
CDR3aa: CSASLGASYTF

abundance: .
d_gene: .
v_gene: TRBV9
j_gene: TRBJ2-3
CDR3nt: TGTGCCAGCAGCGGGCGGGGCATACACACAGATACGCAGTATTTT
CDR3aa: CASSGRGIHTDTQYF

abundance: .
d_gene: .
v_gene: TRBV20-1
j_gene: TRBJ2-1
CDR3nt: TGCAGTGCCCTTGGATTTACCTACAATGAGCAGTTCTTC
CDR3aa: CSALGFTYNEQFF

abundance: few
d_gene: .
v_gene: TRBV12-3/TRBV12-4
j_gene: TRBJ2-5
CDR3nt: TGTGCCAGCAGTTTAAGGCTTTTGGACGGGGAGACCCAGTACTTC
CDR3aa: CASSLRLLDGETQYF

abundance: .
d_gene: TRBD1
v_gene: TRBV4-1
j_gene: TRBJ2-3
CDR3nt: TGCGCCAGCAGCCTCCAGGGACAGGGGGATACGCAGTATTTT
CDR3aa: CASSLQGQGDTQYF

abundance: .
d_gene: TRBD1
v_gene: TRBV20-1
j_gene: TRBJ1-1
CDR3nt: TGCAGTGCTAGACAGACAGGGACTGAAGCTTTCTTT
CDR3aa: CSARQTGTEAFF

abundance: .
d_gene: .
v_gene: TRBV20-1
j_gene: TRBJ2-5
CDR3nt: TGCAGTGCTAGAAGGCAGCTCCAAGAGACCCAGTACTTC
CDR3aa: CSARRQLQETQYF

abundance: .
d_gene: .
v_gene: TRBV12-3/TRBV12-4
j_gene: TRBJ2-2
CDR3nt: TGTGCCAGCAACTTGAGAATAGGGGGGGCCCCCGGGGAGCTGTTTTTT
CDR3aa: CASNLRIGGAPGELFF

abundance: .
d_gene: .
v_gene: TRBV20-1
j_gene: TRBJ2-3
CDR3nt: TGCAGTGCTAAAGGGGGAGGGAACACAGATACGCAGTATTTT
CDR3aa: CSAKGGGNTDTQYF

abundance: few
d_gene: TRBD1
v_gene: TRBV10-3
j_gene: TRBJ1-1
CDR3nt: TGTGCCATCAGTGAGTCATGGGGGACAGGCCGTGCCGCTTTCTTT
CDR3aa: CAISESWGTGRAAFF

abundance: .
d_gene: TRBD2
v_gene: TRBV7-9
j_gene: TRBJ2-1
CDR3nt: TGTGCCAGCAGCTTCGAGCGGGAGGTTAATGAGCAGTTCTTC
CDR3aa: CASSFEREVNEQFF

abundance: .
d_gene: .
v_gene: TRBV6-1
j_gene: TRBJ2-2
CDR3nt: TGTGCCAGCAGTAGAGTCAGTGCCGGGGAGCTGTTTTTT
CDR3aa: CASSRVSAGELFF

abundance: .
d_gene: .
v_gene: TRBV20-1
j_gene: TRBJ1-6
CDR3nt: TGCAGTGCTAGAGGCCGGGCAAGGACACCCCTCCACTTT
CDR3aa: CSARGRARTPLHF

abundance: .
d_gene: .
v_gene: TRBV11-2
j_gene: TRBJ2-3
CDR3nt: TGTGCCAGCAGCTTGAGCCCTGGAGATACGCAGTATTTT
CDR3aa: CASSLSPGDTQYF

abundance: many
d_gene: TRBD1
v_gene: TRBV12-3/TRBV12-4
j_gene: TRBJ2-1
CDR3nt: TGTGCCAGCAGTCCTGGGACAGTCAATGAGCAGTTCTTC
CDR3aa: CASSPGTVNEQFF

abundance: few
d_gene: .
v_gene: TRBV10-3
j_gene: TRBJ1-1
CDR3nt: TGTGCCATCAAGATGACAGGGAACACTGAAGCTTTCTTT
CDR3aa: CAIKMTGNTEAFF

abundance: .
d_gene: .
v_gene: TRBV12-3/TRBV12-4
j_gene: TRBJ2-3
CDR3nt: TGTGCCAGCAGTTTTCGTTTCGCCGGACAGTTAAGCACAGATACGCAGTATTTT
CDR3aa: CASSFRFAGQLSTDTQYF

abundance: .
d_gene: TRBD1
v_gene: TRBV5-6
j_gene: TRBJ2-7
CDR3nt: TGTGCCAGCAGCTTGTACCGGGACAGGGCGAACGAGCAGTACTTC
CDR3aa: CASSLYRDRANEQYF

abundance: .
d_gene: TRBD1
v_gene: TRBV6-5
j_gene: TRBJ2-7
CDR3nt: TGTGCCAGCAGTGGACAGGTGGGCGAGCAGTACTTC
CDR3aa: CASSGQVGEQYF

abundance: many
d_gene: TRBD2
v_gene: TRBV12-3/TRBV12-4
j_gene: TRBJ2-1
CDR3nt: TGTGCCAGCAGTTTACGTGCGAGACTAGCGGGAGATGAGCAGTTCTTC
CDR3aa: CASSLRARLAGDEQFF

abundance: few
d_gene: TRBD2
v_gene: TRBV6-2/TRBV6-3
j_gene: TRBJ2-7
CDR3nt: TGTGCCAGCAGTTACTCGGCGGGGGGCGCCTACGAGCAGTACTTC
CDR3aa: CASSYSAGGAYEQYF

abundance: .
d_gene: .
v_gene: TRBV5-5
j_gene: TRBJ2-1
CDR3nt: TGTGCCAGCAGCTGGACGGGAGCACCTGATGAGCAGTTCTTC
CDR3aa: CASSWTGAPDEQFF

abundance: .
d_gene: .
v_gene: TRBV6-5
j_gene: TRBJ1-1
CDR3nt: TGTGCCAGCAGTTACTCTTCGTTGATCGCTGAAGCTTTCTTT
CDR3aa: CASSYSSLIAEAFF

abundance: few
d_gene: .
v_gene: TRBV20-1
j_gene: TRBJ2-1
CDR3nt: TGCAGTGCTAGGAGGGGTCGGACTGGCAATGAGCAGTTCTTC
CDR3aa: CSARRGRTGNEQFF

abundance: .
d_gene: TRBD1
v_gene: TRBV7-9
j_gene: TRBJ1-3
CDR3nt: TGTGCCAGCAGGGGACAGGGTTCTGGAAACACCATATATTTT
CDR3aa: CASRGQGSGNTIYF

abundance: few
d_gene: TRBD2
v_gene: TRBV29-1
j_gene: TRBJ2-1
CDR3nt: TGCAGCGTCATAGCGGGAGTGCCCTACAATGAGCAGTTCTTC
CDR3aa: CSVIAGVPYNEQFF

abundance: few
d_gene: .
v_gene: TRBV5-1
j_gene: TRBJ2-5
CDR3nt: TGCGCCAGCAGCTTGACAGACCCTCAGGAGACCCAGTACTTC
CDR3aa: CASSLTDPQETQYF

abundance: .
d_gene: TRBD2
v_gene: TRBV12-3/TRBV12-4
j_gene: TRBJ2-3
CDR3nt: TGTGCCAGCAGAGACCGACTAGCGGGGGAGAGCACAGATACGCAGTATTTT
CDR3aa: CASRDRLAGESTDTQYF

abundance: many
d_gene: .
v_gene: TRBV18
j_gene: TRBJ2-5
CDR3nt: TGTGCCAGCAGTCCCTTGGGAGAGACCCAGTACTTC
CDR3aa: CASSPLGETQYF

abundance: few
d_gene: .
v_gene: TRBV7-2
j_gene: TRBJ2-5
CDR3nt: TGTGCCAGCAGCTTAGGCCCCCGCCTAGTACGTGAGACCCAGTACTTC
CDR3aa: CASSLGPRLVRETQYF

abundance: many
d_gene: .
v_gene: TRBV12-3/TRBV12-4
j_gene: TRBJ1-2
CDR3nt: TGTGCCAGCAGTTTATATGGCTACACCTTC
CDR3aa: CASSLYGYTF